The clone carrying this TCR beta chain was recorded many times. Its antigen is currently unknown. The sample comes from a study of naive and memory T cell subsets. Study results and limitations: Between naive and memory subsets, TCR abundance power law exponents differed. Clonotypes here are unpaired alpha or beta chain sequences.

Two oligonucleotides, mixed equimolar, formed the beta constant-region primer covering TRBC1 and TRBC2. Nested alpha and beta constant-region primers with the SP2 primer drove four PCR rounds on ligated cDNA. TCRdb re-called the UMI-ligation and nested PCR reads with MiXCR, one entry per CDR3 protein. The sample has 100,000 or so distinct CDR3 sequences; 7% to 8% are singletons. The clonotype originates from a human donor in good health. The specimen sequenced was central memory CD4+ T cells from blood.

The CDR3 spells CASSLDMNTEAFF. CDR3 in DNA: TGTGCCAGCAGCTTAGACATGAACACTGAAGCTTTCTTT. The chain is built from TRBV7-9 and TRBJ1-1; the D is unclear. The V gene lost 1 base and the J gene lost 0 bases, with 3 bases spanning the gap. The CDR3 totals 13 residues. Germline V gene lookup returns CDR1 SEHNR and CDR2 FQNEAQ (reference sequence).